The rows below give T cell receptor beta chains drawn from one sample of a study of blood T cell repertoires in COVID-19. Clones were sequenced by immunoSEQ multiplex PCR, and TCRdb holds only the in-frame ones, with some missing. The table lists about 130,000 clones, more than 75% of them singletons, with about a sixth in the top ten. The sample comprised peripheral blood. These receptor sequences come from a woman aged 50 to 60 who had recovered from COVID-19. Each CDR3 is given with its conserved first and last residue. D genes are given only for firm matches. A clone size is listed for some rows: how often the clone was seen (once, few, many), or a class if it is expanded.

V gene: TRBV15
clone size: NA
D gene: NA
J gene: TRBJ2-7
CDR3 protein: CATSKGTGGTYEQYF
CDR3 DNA: TGTGCCACCAGCAAGGGCACCGGCGGGACCTACGAGCAGTACTTC

V gene: TRBV18
clone size: NA
D gene: TRBD1
J gene: TRBJ2-7
CDR3 protein: CASSAMTGSAYEQYF
CDR3 DNA: TGTGCCAGCTCAGCCATGACAGGGTCGGCCTACGAGCAGTACTTC

V gene: TRBV7-2
clone size: NA
D gene: NA
J gene: TRBJ1-3
CDR3 protein: CASSAGGNTIYF
CDR3 DNA: TGTGCCAGCAGCGCCGGTGGAAACACCATATATTTT

V gene: TRBV10-3
clone size: NA
D gene: NA
J gene: TRBJ1-1
CDR3 protein: CAISVELNTEAFF
CDR3 DNA: TGTGCCATCAGTGTGGAGCTGAACACTGAAGCTTTCTTT

V gene: TRBV2
clone size: NA
D gene: NA
J gene: TRBJ1-2
CDR3 protein: CASSVERENYGYTF
CDR3 DNA: TGTGCCAGCAGTGTTGAACGAGAAAACTATGGCTACACCTTC

V gene: TRBV12-3/TRBV12-4
clone size: NA
D gene: NA
J gene: TRBJ1-3
CDR3 protein: CASTPGNTIYF
CDR3 DNA: TGTGCCAGCACTCCTGGAAACACCATATATTTT

V gene: TRBV5-4
clone size: NA
D gene: TRBD1
J gene: TRBJ1-2
CDR3 protein: CASSPPTGGSGYTF
CDR3 DNA: TGTGCCAGCAGCCCCCCTACAGGGGGCTCTGGCTACACCTTC

V gene: TRBV5-5
clone size: once
D gene: TRBD2
J gene: TRBJ2-7
CDR3 protein: CASSLVGGEAYEQYF
CDR3 DNA: TGTGCCAGCAGCTTGGTCGGGGGGGAGGCCTACGAGCAGTACTTC

V gene: TRBV4-2
clone size: once
D gene: NA
J gene: TRBJ2-2
CDR3 protein: CASSQDRTIGELFF
CDR3 DNA: TGTGCCAGCAGCCAAGATCGAACTATCGGGGAGCTGTTTTTT

V gene: TRBV11-2
clone size: NA
D gene: TRBD1
J gene: TRBJ2-1
CDR3 protein: CASSLRQGVGEQFF
CDR3 DNA: TGTGCCAGCAGCTTAAGACAGGGGGTAGGTGAGCAGTTCTTC

V gene: TRBV19
clone size: few
D gene: NA
J gene: TRBJ1-6
CDR3 protein: CASSLTPTGYPLHF
CDR3 DNA: TGTGCCAGTAGTTTAACTCCTACAGGCTACCCCCTCCACTTT

V gene: TRBV5-1
clone size: NA
D gene: NA
J gene: TRBJ2-7
CDR3 protein: CASSSQGYEQYF
CDR3 DNA: TGCGCCAGCAGCTCGCAGGGTTACGAGCAGTACTTC

V gene: TRBV7-8
clone size: NA
D gene: TRBD2
J gene: TRBJ2-1
CDR3 protein: CASSPRRTSGRVWEQFF
CDR3 DNA: TGTGCCAGCAGCCCCCGGAGGACTAGCGGGAGGGTCTGGGAGCAGTTCTTC

V gene: TRBV7-9
clone size: NA
D gene: NA
J gene: TRBJ2-7
CDR3 protein: CASSPGHSYEQYF
CDR3 DNA: TGTGCCAGCAGCCCGGGACACTCCTACGAGCAGTACTTC

V gene: TRBV6-5
clone size: NA
D gene: NA
J gene: TRBJ2-7
CDR3 protein: CASSRGRAYEQYF
CDR3 DNA: TGTGCCAGCTCTAGGGGGAGGGCCTACGAGCAGTACTTC

V gene: TRBV7-9
clone size: NA
D gene: NA
J gene: TRBJ2-1
CDR3 protein: CASSLGDSQFF
CDR3 DNA: TGTGCCAGCAGCTTGGGAGATAGCCAGTTCTTC

V gene: TRBV5-1
clone size: NA
D gene: TRBD2
J gene: TRBJ2-1
CDR3 protein: CASSLGRRALAGDNEQFF
CDR3 DNA: TGCGCCAGCAGCTTGGGACGTAGGGCACTAGCGGGAGACAATGAGCAGTTCTTC

V gene: TRBV6-6
clone size: NA
D gene: NA
J gene: TRBJ1-2
CDR3 protein: CASSYSIQGYGYTF
CDR3 DNA: TGTGCCAGCAGTTACTCGATCCAGGGGTATGGCTACACCTTC

V gene: TRBV15
clone size: few
D gene: NA
J gene: TRBJ1-5
CDR3 protein: CATSRDGRDQPQHF
CDR3 DNA: TGTGCCACCAGCAGAGATGGTAGAGATCAGCCCCAGCATTTT

V gene: TRBV5-4
clone size: NA
D gene: NA
J gene: TRBJ2-5
CDR3 protein: CASSLETSWVETQYF
CDR3 DNA: TGTGCCAGCAGCTTGGAGACTAGTTGGGTAGAGACCCAGTACTTC

V gene: TRBV5-4
clone size: few
D gene: TRBD2
J gene: TRBJ2-3
CDR3 protein: CASSSTSRTDTQYF
CDR3 DNA: TGTGCCAGCAGCTCGACTAGCCGCACAGATACGCAGTATTTT

V gene: TRBV5-1
clone size: NA
D gene: NA
J gene: TRBJ2-7
CDR3 protein: CASSLGQNYEQYF
CDR3 DNA: TGCGCCAGCAGCTTGGGTCAGAACTACGAGCAGTACTTC

V gene: TRBV9
clone size: once
D gene: NA
J gene: TRBJ2-5
CDR3 protein: CASSSGQGTQYF
CDR3 DNA: TGTGCCAGCAGTAGCGGCCAGGGTACCCAGTACTTC

V gene: TRBV29-1
clone size: NA
D gene: TRBD2
J gene: TRBJ2-3
CDR3 protein: CSVGGAGGPTDTQYF
CDR3 DNA: TGCAGCGTCGGAGGAGCGGGAGGGCCCACAGATACGCAGTATTTT

V gene: TRBV12-3/TRBV12-4
clone size: NA
D gene: TRBD1
J gene: TRBJ2-4
CDR3 protein: CASRPGGSNIQYF
CDR3 DNA: TGTGCCAGCAGGCCAGGGGGCTCGAACATTCAGTACTTC

V gene: TRBV21-1
clone size: NA
D gene: NA
J gene: TRBJ2-3
CDR3 protein: CASSALGHSTDTQYF
CDR3 DNA: TGTGCCAGCAGCGCCCTAGGCCATAGCACAGATACGCAGTATTTT

V gene: TRBV5-5
clone size: NA
D gene: TRBD2
J gene: TRBJ2-1
CDR3 protein: CASSVRGVEYNEQFF
CDR3 DNA: TGTGCCAGCAGCGTACGGGGGGTAGAGTACAATGAGCAGTTCTTC

V gene: TRBV13
clone size: NA
D gene: NA
J gene: TRBJ2-7
CDR3 protein: CASSPGLGGGLDEQYF
CDR3 DNA: TGTGCCAGCAGCCCCGGTTTGGGGGGGGGCCTGGACGAGCAGTACTTC

V gene: TRBV7-2
clone size: NA
D gene: NA
J gene: TRBJ1-2
CDR3 protein: CASSLSQGINYGYTF
CDR3 DNA: TGTGCCAGCAGCTTGAGTCAGGGAATTAACTATGGCTACACCTTC

V gene: TRBV7-8
clone size: NA
D gene: NA
J gene: TRBJ2-7
CDR3 protein: CASSAWLAYEQYF
CDR3 DNA: TGTGCCAGCAGCGCCTGGCTAGCCTACGAGCAGTACTTC

V gene: TRBV7-9
clone size: NA
D gene: TRBD1
J gene: TRBJ1-4
CDR3 protein: CASSLQGAGEKLFF
CDR3 DNA: TGTGCCAGCAGCTTACAGGGGGCTGGGGAAAAACTGTTTTTT

V gene: TRBV12-3/TRBV12-4
clone size: NA
D gene: NA
J gene: TRBJ2-3
CDR3 protein: CASSLRGNTQYF
CDR3 DNA: TGTGCCAGCAGTTTAAGAGGAAATACGCAGTATTTT

V gene: TRBV2
clone size: NA
D gene: NA
J gene: TRBJ2-7
CDR3 protein: CASSGQGVSYEQYF
CDR3 DNA: TGTGCCAGCAGTGGGCAGGGTGTTTCCTACGAGCAGTACTTC

V gene: TRBV6-5
clone size: NA
D gene: TRBD1
J gene: TRBJ1-5
CDR3 protein: CASSYSRAQGWYF
CDR3 DNA: TGTGCCAGCAGTTACTCGAGGGCACAGGGGTGGTATTTT

V gene: TRBV6-6
clone size: NA
D gene: NA
J gene: TRBJ1-3
CDR3 protein: CASGAGRPPGNTIYF
CDR3 DNA: TGTGCCAGCGGGGCGGGGAGACCTCCTGGAAACACCATATATTTT